Listed below are T cell receptor beta chains from one sample, sequenced in a study of blood T cell repertoires in COVID-19. TCRdb's table, derived via immunoSEQ multiplex PCR, lists solely in-frame clones and lacks some. Of about 240,000 clones listed, around 90% were seen once; the top ten hold around 7.8%. The sequenced sample consisted of peripheral blood. The origin of the receptors is a man aged 55 to 70 who had recovered from COVID-19. CDR3s include the opening cysteine and the closing phenylalanine or tryptophan. D genes are given only for firm matches. The listing skips clone size in some rows; elsewhere it reads once, few, many or a size class.

cdr3_nt: TGCGCCAGCAGCTTGGAGGCAGGGGGCCGCACAGATACGCAGTATTTT; cdr3_aa: CASSLEAGGRTDTQYF; v_call: TRBV5-1; j_call: TRBJ2-3; clone_size: -; d_call: TRBD1
cdr3_nt: TGTGCCAGCAGGAGGGCCGTTGTGGGGGCTTTCTTT; cdr3_aa: CASRRAVVGAFF; v_call: TRBV21-1; j_call: TRBJ1-1; clone_size: -; d_call: -
cdr3_nt: TGTGCCACCAGCTCGTTAGAGCGGGGGGTATTCAATGAGCAGTTCTTC; cdr3_aa: CATSSLERGVFNEQFF; v_call: TRBV15; j_call: TRBJ2-1; clone_size: -; d_call: TRBD2
cdr3_nt: TGTGCCACCAGTGATTTTGGGACAGGGGGCTTCGAGCAGTACTTC; cdr3_aa: CATSDFGTGGFEQYF; v_call: TRBV24-1; j_call: TRBJ2-7; clone_size: -; d_call: TRBD1
cdr3_nt: TGTGCCAGCAGTTTATGGACTAGGGTCAATGAGCAGTTCTTC; cdr3_aa: CASSLWTRVNEQFF; v_call: TRBV27; j_call: TRBJ2-1; clone_size: -; d_call: TRBD2
cdr3_nt: TGTGCCAGCAGCTCCGTCCGGACAGAGAACACTGAAGCTTTCTTT; cdr3_aa: CASSSVRTENTEAFF; v_call: TRBV7-9; j_call: TRBJ1-1; clone_size: -; d_call: -
cdr3_nt: TGTGCCAGCTCGGCGGGACAGGCGGTCGGCTATGGCTACACCTTC; cdr3_aa: CASSAGQAVGYGYTF; v_call: TRBV18; j_call: TRBJ1-2; clone_size: -; d_call: TRBD1
cdr3_nt: TGTGCCAGCAGCCAAGAATCCCTCCAAGCTTTCTTT; cdr3_aa: CASSQESLQAFF; v_call: TRBV4-2; j_call: TRBJ1-1; clone_size: -; d_call: -
cdr3_nt: TGTGCCAGCAGGAAATTGACAGGGGGCGCCGGGGAGCTGTTTTTT; cdr3_aa: CASRKLTGGAGELFF; v_call: TRBV7-6; j_call: TRBJ2-2; clone_size: -; d_call: TRBD1
cdr3_nt: TGTGCCAGCAGCTTAACATTGTGGCTAGCGGATGACGACAACACCGGGGAGCTGTTTTTT; cdr3_aa: CASSLTLWLADDDNTGELFF; v_call: TRBV11-3; j_call: TRBJ2-2; clone_size: -; d_call: TRBD2
cdr3_nt: TGTGCCAGAAGCCAGGACAGGGGGCGCAGCACAGATACGCAGTATTTT; cdr3_aa: CARSQDRGRSTDTQYF; v_call: TRBV5-3; j_call: TRBJ2-3; clone_size: -; d_call: TRBD1
cdr3_nt: TGTGCCAGCTCACCAGGACTAGCGGGGAGTTACGAGCAGTACTTC; cdr3_aa: CASSPGLAGSYEQYF; v_call: TRBV18; j_call: TRBJ2-7; clone_size: -; d_call: TRBD2
cdr3_nt: TGTGCCACCTCGGACAGGGGGCACATTAGCAATCAGCCCCAGCATTTT; cdr3_aa: CATSDRGHISNQPQHF; v_call: TRBV19; j_call: TRBJ1-5; clone_size: -; d_call: TRBD1
cdr3_nt: TGCGCCAGCGTCCCCTCCATTAGAGCGCTGGGTACTGAAGCTTTCTTT; cdr3_aa: CASVPSIRALGTEAFF; v_call: TRBV5-1; j_call: TRBJ1-1; clone_size: -; d_call: -
cdr3_nt: TGCGCCAGCAGCGAGGGGGATACTGCCAAAAACATTCAGTACTTC; cdr3_aa: CASSEGDTAKNIQYF; v_call: TRBV5-1; j_call: TRBJ2-4; clone_size: -; d_call: -
cdr3_nt: TGTGCCAGCAGCTTGGGACAGGCGAATGAAAAACTGTTTTTT; cdr3_aa: CASSLGQANEKLFF; v_call: TRBV5-5; j_call: TRBJ1-4; clone_size: once; d_call: -
cdr3_nt: TGTGCCAGCAGCGAGACCGGGACAGGGGTCGGCTATGGCTACACCTTC; cdr3_aa: CASSETGTGVGYGYTF; v_call: TRBV9; j_call: TRBJ1-2; clone_size: -; d_call: TRBD1
cdr3_nt: TGCGCCAGCAGCTTGGTTGCGGGGACGAACACCGGGGAGCTGTTTTTT; cdr3_aa: CASSLVAGTNTGELFF; v_call: TRBV5-1; j_call: TRBJ2-2; clone_size: -; d_call: -
cdr3_nt: TGTGCCAGCACTCGAGCGGGGCCGAACACCGGGGAGCTGTTTTTT; cdr3_aa: CASTRAGPNTGELFF; v_call: TRBV5-6; j_call: TRBJ2-2; clone_size: -; d_call: TRBD2
cdr3_nt: TGTGCCAGCAGTGACAGGGGGTCCGGAAACACCATATATTTT; cdr3_aa: CASSDRGSGNTIYF; v_call: TRBV2; j_call: TRBJ1-3; clone_size: -; d_call: TRBD1
cdr3_nt: TGTGCCACCAGTGAGAGGGGGCTTAATAATGAGCAGTTCTTC; cdr3_aa: CATSERGLNNEQFF; v_call: TRBV24-1; j_call: TRBJ2-1; clone_size: -; d_call: TRBD1
cdr3_nt: TGCAGCGTTGGCGGATCGCAGAACCTTAACTATGGCTACACCTTC; cdr3_aa: CSVGGSQNLNYGYTF; v_call: TRBV29-1; j_call: TRBJ1-2; clone_size: -; d_call: -
cdr3_nt: TGTGCCAGCTCACCATGGAGACTAGTTGAAGGAGATACGCAGTATTTT; cdr3_aa: CASSPWRLVEGDTQYF; v_call: TRBV18; j_call: TRBJ2-3; clone_size: few; d_call: -
cdr3_nt: TGCGCCAGCAGTCAATCGGGGGCAGACGCTTTCTTT; cdr3_aa: CASSQSGADAFF; v_call: TRBV23-1; j_call: TRBJ1-1; clone_size: -; d_call: -
cdr3_nt: TGTGCCAGCAAAGAAACCCGCCTAGGGGGCAGGTCCATGAACACTGAAGCTTTCTTT; cdr3_aa: CASKETRLGGRSMNTEAFF; v_call: TRBV28; j_call: TRBJ1-1; clone_size: once; d_call: TRBD1
cdr3_nt: TGCGCCAGCAGCCAAGAAACAGGGGTTTTAGCCAAAAACATTCAGTACTTC; cdr3_aa: CASSQETGVLAKNIQYF; v_call: TRBV4-1; j_call: TRBJ2-4; clone_size: -; d_call: TRBD1
cdr3_nt: TGCGCCAGCAGCTTGGCTGGGGAGGCTTACTACGAGCAGTACTTC; cdr3_aa: CASSLAGEAYYEQYF; v_call: TRBV5-1; j_call: TRBJ2-7; clone_size: -; d_call: -
cdr3_nt: TGTGCCAGCAGCTGGGAAATGACAGGGGGCTGGGGCTACACCTTC; cdr3_aa: CASSWEMTGGWGYTF; v_call: TRBV5-5; j_call: TRBJ1-2; clone_size: -; d_call: TRBD1
cdr3_nt: TGTGCCAGCAGTAAAGGAGGGACAGGGGGAAAATACGAGCAGTACTTC; cdr3_aa: CASSKGGTGGKYEQYF; v_call: TRBV6-2/TRBV6-3; j_call: TRBJ2-7; clone_size: -; d_call: TRBD1
cdr3_nt: TGTGCCAGCAGACAGGGGGTGGCCAAAAACATTCAGTACTTC; cdr3_aa: CASRQGVAKNIQYF; v_call: TRBV2; j_call: TRBJ2-4; clone_size: -; d_call: TRBD1
cdr3_nt: TGCGCCAGCAGCTTGGGGCAGGGGTCCTTCTATGGCTACACCTTC; cdr3_aa: CASSLGQGSFYGYTF; v_call: TRBV5-1; j_call: TRBJ1-2; clone_size: -; d_call: -
cdr3_nt: TGTGCCAGCTCACCCTCCAATGGCGGGGATCGCGAGCAGTACTTC; cdr3_aa: CASSPSNGGDREQYF; v_call: TRBV18; j_call: TRBJ2-7; clone_size: -; d_call: -
cdr3_nt: TGTGCCAGCAGCGGCCACAGGGGTTCTGGAAACACCATATATTTT; cdr3_aa: CASSGHRGSGNTIYF; v_call: TRBV9; j_call: TRBJ1-3; clone_size: -; d_call: TRBD1
cdr3_nt: TGTGCCAGCAGCGAACCGGGACAGGGGTTCAATGAGCAGTTCTTC; cdr3_aa: CASSEPGQGFNEQFF; v_call: TRBV14; j_call: TRBJ2-1; clone_size: few; d_call: TRBD1
cdr3_nt: TGTGCCAGCAGCTTTTCTAGCGGGGGGCAGCAGTTCTTC; cdr3_aa: CASSFSSGGQQFF; v_call: TRBV5-8; j_call: TRBJ2-1; clone_size: once; d_call: TRBD2
cdr3_nt: TGTGCCAGCAGCGAGAGGCCAAGCTCCTACAATGAGCAGTTCTTC; cdr3_aa: CASSERPSSYNEQFF; v_call: TRBV9; j_call: TRBJ2-1; clone_size: -; d_call: -
cdr3_nt: TGTGCCAGCAGCGTACTCCAGGGTCCGCAGTTCTTC; cdr3_aa: CASSVLQGPQFF; v_call: TRBV9; j_call: TRBJ2-1; clone_size: once; d_call: -
cdr3_nt: TGTGCCAGCATTACAGGAAACTATGGCTACACCTTC; cdr3_aa: CASITGNYGYTF; v_call: TRBV28; j_call: TRBJ1-2; clone_size: few; d_call: -
cdr3_nt: TGTGCCAGCGGGAAGCAAGGGGGGAACACTGAAGCTTTCTTT; cdr3_aa: CASGKQGGNTEAFF; v_call: TRBV6-6; j_call: TRBJ1-1; clone_size: -; d_call: -
cdr3_nt: TGTGCCACCAGTGCTTGGGGGACAGGGGAAGAGACCCAGTACTTC; cdr3_aa: CATSAWGTGEETQYF; v_call: TRBV24-1; j_call: TRBJ2-5; clone_size: few; d_call: TRBD1
cdr3_nt: TGTGCCACCAGTGATTTGCTGGGACAGGGGGTGGATGAGCAGTTCTTC; cdr3_aa: CATSDLLGQGVDEQFF; v_call: TRBV24-1; j_call: TRBJ2-1; clone_size: -; d_call: TRBD1
cdr3_nt: TGTGCCAGCAGTTTAGGGCAGAAGAATGAGCAGTTCTTC; cdr3_aa: CASSLGQKNEQFF; v_call: TRBV12-3/TRBV12-4; j_call: TRBJ2-1; clone_size: -; d_call: -
cdr3_nt: TGTGCCAGCAGCTTGACAGTCGGTCCTTCAGGAACCGGGGAGCTGTTTTTT; cdr3_aa: CASSLTVGPSGTGELFF; v_call: TRBV5-6; j_call: TRBJ2-2; clone_size: -; d_call: -
cdr3_nt: TGCGCCAGCAACGGGCTAGCGGGGGGCACAGATACGCAGTATTTT; cdr3_aa: CASNGLAGGTDTQYF; v_call: TRBV5-1; j_call: TRBJ2-3; clone_size: -; d_call: TRBD2
cdr3_nt: TGTGCCAGTAGGGCGGGGACTAGCCAAGAGACCCAGTACTTC; cdr3_aa: CASRAGTSQETQYF; v_call: TRBV19; j_call: TRBJ2-5; clone_size: -; d_call: TRBD2
cdr3_nt: TGTGCCAGCAGCCAAGCAGGGGGCTCCTATGGCTACACCTTC; cdr3_aa: CASSQAGGSYGYTF; v_call: TRBV3-1/TRBV3-2; j_call: TRBJ1-2; clone_size: -; d_call: TRBD1
cdr3_nt: TGTGCCAGCAGCTTAGTGACAGAGGATCAGCCCCAGCATTTT; cdr3_aa: CASSLVTEDQPQHF; v_call: TRBV7-8; j_call: TRBJ1-5; clone_size: -; d_call: -
cdr3_nt: TGTGCCAGCAGCCGCGGGGCTACGGTGGGTCCACGCAACTATGGCTACACCTTC; cdr3_aa: CASSRGATVGPRNYGYTF; v_call: TRBV3-1/TRBV3-2; j_call: TRBJ1-2; clone_size: -; d_call: -
cdr3_nt: TGTGCCAGCAGTGTCCGGGGTTTTATGGATGAGCAGTTCTTC; cdr3_aa: CASSVRGFMDEQFF; v_call: TRBV25-1; j_call: TRBJ2-1; clone_size: -; d_call: -
cdr3_nt: TGTGCCAGTAATGACCCGGGGACACATAGCAATCAGCCCCAGCATTTT; cdr3_aa: CASNDPGTHSNQPQHF; v_call: TRBV19; j_call: TRBJ1-5; clone_size: -; d_call: -
cdr3_nt: TGTGCCAGCAGCCAGGGGGGAATAGCGGAGACCCAGTACTTC; cdr3_aa: CASSQGGIAETQYF; v_call: TRBV27; j_call: TRBJ2-5; clone_size: -; d_call: -
cdr3_nt: TGCGCCAGCAGCCCACCGAAAGCGGGGGGAAGCACAGATACGCAGTATTTT; cdr3_aa: CASSPPKAGGSTDTQYF; v_call: TRBV5-1; j_call: TRBJ2-3; clone_size: few; d_call: TRBD2
cdr3_nt: TGTGCCACTAAACTTGGACAGGGAGGGAACACCGGGGAGCTGTTTTTT; cdr3_aa: CATKLGQGGNTGELFF; v_call: TRBV27; j_call: TRBJ2-2; clone_size: -; d_call: TRBD1
cdr3_nt: TGCAGCGTGGACTTTGGGACAGGGGCGAATGGCTACACCTTC; cdr3_aa: CSVDFGTGANGYTF; v_call: TRBV29-1; j_call: TRBJ1-2; clone_size: -; d_call: TRBD1
cdr3_nt: TGTGCCAGCAGCTTGGGGGGAGCTAACTATGGCTACACCTTC; cdr3_aa: CASSLGGANYGYTF; v_call: TRBV5-4; j_call: TRBJ1-2; clone_size: -; d_call: -